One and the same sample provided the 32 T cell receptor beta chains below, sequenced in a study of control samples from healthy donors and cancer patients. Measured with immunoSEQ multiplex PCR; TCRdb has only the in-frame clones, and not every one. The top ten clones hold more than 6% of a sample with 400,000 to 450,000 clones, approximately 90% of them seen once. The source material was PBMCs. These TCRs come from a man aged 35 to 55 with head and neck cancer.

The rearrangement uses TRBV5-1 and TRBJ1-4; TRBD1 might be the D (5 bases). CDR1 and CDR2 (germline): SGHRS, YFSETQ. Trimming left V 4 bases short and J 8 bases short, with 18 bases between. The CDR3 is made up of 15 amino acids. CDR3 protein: CASSSLDGAGEKLFF. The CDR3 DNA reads TGCGCCAGCAGCAGCCTCGATGGGGCTGGAGAAAAACTGTTTTTT.

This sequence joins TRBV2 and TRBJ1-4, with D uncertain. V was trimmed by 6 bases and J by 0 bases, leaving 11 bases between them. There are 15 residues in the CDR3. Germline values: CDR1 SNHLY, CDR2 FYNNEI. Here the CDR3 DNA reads TGTGCCAGCAGGGCAGCCCATGCAACTAATGAAAAACTGTTTTTT. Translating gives CASRAAHATNEKLFF.

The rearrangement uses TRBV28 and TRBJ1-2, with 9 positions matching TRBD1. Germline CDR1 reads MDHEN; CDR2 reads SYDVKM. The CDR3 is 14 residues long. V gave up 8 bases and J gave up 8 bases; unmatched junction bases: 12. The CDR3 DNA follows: TGTGCCAGCTGCCAAGTACAGGGGGCGGCAGGCTACACCTTC. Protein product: CASCQVQGAAGYTF.

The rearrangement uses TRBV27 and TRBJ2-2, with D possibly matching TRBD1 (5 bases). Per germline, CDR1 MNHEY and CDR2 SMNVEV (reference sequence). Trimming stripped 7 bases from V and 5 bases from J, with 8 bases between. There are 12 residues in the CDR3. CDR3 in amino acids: CASNQGTGELFF. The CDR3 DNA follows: TGTGCCAGCAATCAGGGAACCGGGGAGCTGTTTTTT.

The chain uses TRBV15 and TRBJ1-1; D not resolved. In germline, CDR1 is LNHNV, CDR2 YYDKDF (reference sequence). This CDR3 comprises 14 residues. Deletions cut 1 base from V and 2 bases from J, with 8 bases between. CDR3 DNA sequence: TGTGCCACCAGCAGAGGTGGCCTTAACACTGAAGCTTTCTTT. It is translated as CATSRGGLNTEAFF. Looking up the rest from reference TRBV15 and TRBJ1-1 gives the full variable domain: DAMVIQNPRYQVTQFGKPVTLSCSQTLNHNVMYWYQQKSSQAPKLLFHYYDKDFNNEADTPDNFQSRRPNTSFCFLDIRSPGLGDTAMYLCATSRGGLNTEAFFGQGTRLTVV.

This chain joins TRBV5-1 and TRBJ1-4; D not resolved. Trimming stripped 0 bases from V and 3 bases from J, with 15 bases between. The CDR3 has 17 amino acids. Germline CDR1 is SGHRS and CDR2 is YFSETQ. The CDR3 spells CASSLAPGGGSNEKLFF. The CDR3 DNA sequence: TGCGCCAGCAGCTTGGCCCCTGGCGGAGGATCTAATGAAAAACTGTTTTTT. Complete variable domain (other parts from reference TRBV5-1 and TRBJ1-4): KAGVTQTPRYLIKTRGQQVTLSCSPISGHRSVSWYQQTPGQGLQFLFEYFSETQRNKGNFPGRFSGRQFSNSRSEMNVSTLELGDSALYLCASSLAPGGGSNEKLFFGSGTQLSVL.

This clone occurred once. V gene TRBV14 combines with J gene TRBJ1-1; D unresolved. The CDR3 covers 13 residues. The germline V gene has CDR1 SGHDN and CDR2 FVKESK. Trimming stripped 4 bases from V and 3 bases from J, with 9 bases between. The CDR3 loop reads CASSRPPDTEAFF. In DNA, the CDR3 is TGTGCCAGCAGCCGCCCACCGGACACTGAAGCTTTCTTT.

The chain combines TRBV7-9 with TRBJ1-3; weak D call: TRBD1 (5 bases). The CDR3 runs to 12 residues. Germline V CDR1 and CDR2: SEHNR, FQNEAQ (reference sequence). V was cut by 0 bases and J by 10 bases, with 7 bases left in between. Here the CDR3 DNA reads TGTGCCAGCAGCTTAGCCCAGGGTACCATATATTTT. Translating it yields CASSLAQGTIYF. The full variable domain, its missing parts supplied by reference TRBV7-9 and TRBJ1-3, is DTGVSQNPRHKITKRGQNVTFRCDPISEHNRLYWYRQTLGQGPEFLTYFQNEAQLEKSRLLSDRFSAERPKGSFSTLEIQRTEQGDSAMYLCASSLAQGTIYFGEGSWLTVV.

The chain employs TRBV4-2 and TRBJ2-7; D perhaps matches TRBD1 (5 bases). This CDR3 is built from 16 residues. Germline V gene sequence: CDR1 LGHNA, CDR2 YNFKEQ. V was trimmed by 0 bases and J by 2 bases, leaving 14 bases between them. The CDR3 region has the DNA TGTGCCAGCAGCCAAGAAGACTGGACACGTACCTACGAGCAGTACTTC. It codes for CASSQEDWTRTYEQYF.

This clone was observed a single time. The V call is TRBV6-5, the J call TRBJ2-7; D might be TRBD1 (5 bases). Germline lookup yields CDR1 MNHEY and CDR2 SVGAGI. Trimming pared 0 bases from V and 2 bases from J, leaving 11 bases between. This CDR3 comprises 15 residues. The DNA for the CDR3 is TGTGCCAGCAGTTACTCGACGGACAAAGCCTACGAGCAGTACTTC. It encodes CASSYSTDKAYEQYF.

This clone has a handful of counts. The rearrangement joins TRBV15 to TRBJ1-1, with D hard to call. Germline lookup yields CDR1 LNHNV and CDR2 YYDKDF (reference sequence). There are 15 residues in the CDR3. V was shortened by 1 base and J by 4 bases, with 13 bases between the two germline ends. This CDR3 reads CATSRGARRSTEAFF. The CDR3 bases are TGTGCCACCAGCAGAGGGGCCAGGAGGAGCACTGAAGCTTTCTTT.

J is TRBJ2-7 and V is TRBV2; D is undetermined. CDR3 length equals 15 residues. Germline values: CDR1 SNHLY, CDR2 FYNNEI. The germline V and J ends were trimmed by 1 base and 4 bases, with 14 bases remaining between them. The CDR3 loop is CASSEVRSPQYEQYF. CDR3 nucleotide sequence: TGTGCCAGCAGTGAAGTGCGCAGCCCTCAATACGAGCAGTACTTC.

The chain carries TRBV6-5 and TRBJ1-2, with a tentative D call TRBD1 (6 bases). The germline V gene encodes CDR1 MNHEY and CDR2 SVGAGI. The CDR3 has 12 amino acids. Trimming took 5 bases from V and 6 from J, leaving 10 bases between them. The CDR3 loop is CASSMDSHGYTF. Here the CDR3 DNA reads TGTGCCAGCAGTATGGACAGCCATGGCTACACCTTC.

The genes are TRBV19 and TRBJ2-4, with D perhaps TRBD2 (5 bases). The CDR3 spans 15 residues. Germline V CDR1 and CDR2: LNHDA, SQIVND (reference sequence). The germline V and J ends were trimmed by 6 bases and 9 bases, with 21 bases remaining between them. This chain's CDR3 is CASRIPGSTEGIQYF. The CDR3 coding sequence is TGTGCCAGTAGAATACCGGGAAGCACTGAGGGCATTCAGTACTTC.

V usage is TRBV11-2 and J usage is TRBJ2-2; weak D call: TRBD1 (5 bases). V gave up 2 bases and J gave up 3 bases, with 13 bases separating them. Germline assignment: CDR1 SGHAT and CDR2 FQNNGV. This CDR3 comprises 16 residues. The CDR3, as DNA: TGTGCCAGCAGCTTAACAGGCGATATATACACCGGGGAGCTGTTTTTT. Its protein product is CASSLTGDIYTGELFF.

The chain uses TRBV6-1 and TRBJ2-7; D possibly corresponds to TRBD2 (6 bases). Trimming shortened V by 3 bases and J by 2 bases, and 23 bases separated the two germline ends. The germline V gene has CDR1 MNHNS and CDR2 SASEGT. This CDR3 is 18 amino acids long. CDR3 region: CASSDMSPGPWGAYEQYF. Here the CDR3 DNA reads TGTGCCAGCAGTGATATGTCCCCGGGCCCCTGGGGGGCCTACGAGCAGTACTTC.

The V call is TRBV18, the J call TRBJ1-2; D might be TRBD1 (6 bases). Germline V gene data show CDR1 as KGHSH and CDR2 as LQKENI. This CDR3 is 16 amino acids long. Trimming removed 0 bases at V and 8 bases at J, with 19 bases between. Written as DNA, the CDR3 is TGTGCCAGCTCACCACCGTTGCTACAGGACAGTTGGGGCTACACCTTC. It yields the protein CASSPPLLQDSWGYTF.

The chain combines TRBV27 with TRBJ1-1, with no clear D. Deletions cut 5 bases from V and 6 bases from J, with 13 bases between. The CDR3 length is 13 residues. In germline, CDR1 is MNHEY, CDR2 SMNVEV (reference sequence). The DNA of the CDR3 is TGTGCCAGCAGTGCAATGAAGTGGGCTGAAGCTTTCTTT. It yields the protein CASSAMKWAEAFF.

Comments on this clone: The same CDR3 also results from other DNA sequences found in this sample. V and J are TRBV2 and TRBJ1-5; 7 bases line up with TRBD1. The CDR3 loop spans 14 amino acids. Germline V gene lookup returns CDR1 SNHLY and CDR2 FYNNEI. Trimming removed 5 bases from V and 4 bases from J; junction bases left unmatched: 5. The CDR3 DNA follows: TGTGCCAGCAGTCGCCGGGACAGAAATCAGCCCCAGCATTTT. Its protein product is CASSRRDRNQPQHF.

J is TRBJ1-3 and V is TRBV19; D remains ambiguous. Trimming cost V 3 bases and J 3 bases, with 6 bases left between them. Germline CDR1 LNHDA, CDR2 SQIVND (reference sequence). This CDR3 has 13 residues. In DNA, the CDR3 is TGTGCCAGTAGTATTAACGGTGGAAACACCATATATTTT. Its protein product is CASSINGGNTIYF.

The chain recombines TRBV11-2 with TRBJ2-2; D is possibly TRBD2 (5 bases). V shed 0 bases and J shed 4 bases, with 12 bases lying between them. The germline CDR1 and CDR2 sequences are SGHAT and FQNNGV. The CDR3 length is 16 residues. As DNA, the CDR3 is TGTGCCAGCAGCTTAGAGGCTAGCCCCGTCACCGGGGAGCTGTTTTTT. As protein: CASSLEASPVTGELFF. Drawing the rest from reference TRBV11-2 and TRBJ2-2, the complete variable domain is EAGVAQSPRYKIIEKRQSVAFWCNPISGHATLYWYQQILGQGPKLLIQFQNNGVVDDSQLPKDRFSAERLKGVDSTLKIQPAKLEDSAVYLCASSLEASPVTGELFFGEGSRLTVL.

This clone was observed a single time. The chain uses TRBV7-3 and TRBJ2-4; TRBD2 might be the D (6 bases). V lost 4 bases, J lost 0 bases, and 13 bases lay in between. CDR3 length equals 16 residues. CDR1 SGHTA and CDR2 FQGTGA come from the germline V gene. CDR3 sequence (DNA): TGTGCCAGCAGCTCTACTAGCAATCTAGCCAAAAACATTCAGTACTTC. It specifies CASSSTSNLAKNIQYF.

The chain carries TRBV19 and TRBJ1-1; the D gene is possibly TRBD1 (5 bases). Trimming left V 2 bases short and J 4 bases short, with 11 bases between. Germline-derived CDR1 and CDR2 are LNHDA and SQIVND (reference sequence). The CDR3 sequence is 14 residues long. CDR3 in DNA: TGTGCCAGTAGTATACTGGGGGGGTCCACTGAAGCTTTCTTT. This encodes CASSILGGSTEAFF. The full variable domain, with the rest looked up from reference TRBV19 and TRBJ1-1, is DGGITQSPKYLFRKEGQNVTLSCEQNLNHDAMYWYRQDPGQGLRLIYYSQIVNDFQKGDIAEGYSVSREKKESFPLTVTSAQKNPTAFYLCASSILGGSTEAFFGQGTRLTVV.

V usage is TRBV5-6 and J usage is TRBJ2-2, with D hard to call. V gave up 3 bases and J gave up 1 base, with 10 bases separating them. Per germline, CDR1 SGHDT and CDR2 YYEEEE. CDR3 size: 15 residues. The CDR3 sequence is CASSWAVKNTGELFF. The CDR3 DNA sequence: TGTGCCAGCAGCTGGGCCGTCAAGAACACCGGGGAGCTGTTTTTT.

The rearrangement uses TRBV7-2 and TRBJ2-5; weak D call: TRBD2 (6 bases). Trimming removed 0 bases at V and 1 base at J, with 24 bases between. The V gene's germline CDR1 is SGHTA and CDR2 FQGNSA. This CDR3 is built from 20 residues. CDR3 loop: CASSLAVYEGLHPSQETQYF. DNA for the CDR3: TGTGCCAGCAGCTTAGCAGTATATGAGGGACTGCACCCAAGCCAAGAGACCCAGTACTTC.

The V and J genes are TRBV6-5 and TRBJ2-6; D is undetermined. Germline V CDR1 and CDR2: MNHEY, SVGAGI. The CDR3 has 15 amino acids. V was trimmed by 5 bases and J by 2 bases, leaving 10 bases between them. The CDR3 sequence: CASSRPLAGANVLTF. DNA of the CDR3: TGTGCCAGCAGTCGTCCCCTAGCTGGGGCCAACGTCCTGACTTTC.

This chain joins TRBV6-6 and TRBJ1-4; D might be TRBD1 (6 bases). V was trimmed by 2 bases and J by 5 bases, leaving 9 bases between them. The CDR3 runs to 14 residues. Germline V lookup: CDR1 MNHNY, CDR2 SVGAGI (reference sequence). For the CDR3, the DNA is TGTGCCAGCAGTTACGGACAGCAGAATGAAAAACTGTTTTTT. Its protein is CASSYGQQNEKLFF.

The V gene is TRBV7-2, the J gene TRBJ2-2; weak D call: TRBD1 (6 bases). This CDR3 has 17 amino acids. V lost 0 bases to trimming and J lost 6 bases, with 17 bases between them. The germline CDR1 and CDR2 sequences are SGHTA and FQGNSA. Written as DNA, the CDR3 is TGTGCCAGCAGCTTAGCGGGAAGGGCAGGGGTTCCCGGGGAGCTGTTTTTT. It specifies CASSLAGRAGVPGELFF.

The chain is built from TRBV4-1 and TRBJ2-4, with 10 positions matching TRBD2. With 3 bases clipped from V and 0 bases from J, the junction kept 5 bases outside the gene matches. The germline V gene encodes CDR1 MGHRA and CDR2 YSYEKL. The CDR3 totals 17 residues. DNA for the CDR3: TGCGCCAGCAGCCACCCTAGCGGGAGAGGAGCCAAAAACATTCAGTACTTC. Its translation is CASSHPSGRGAKNIQYF.

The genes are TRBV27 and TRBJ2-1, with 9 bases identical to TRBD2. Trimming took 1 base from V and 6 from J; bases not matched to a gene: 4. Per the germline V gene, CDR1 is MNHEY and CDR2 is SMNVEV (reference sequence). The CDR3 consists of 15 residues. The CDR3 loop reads CASSLLAGASNEQFF. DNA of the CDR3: TGTGCCAGCAGTTTATTAGCGGGGGCCTCCAATGAGCAGTTCTTC.

Here the CDR3 DNA reads TGTGCCAGTAGTATTAAGGTGGATGAGGTTGGCTACACCTTC. This gives the protein CASSIKVDEVGYTF. The V gene is TRBV19, the J gene TRBJ1-2; D gene unclear. V was shortened by 3 bases and J by 7 bases, with 15 bases between the two germline ends. Germline CDR1 reads LNHDA; CDR2 reads SQIVND (reference sequence). The CDR3 has 14 residues.

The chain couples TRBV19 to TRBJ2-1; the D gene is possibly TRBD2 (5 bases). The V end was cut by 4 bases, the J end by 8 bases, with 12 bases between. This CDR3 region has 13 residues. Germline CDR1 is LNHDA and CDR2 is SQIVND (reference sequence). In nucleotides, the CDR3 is TGTGCCAGTAGTACCACTACCGGGGATGAGCAGTTCTTC. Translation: CASSTTTGDEQFF.